This entry concerns a single TCR beta chain. No antigen is known for it. These data are taken from a study of cytomegalovirus exposure and HLA in healthy donors. This PCR relied on a set of 60 Vbeta primers and 13 Jbeta primers. The method was immunoSEQ multiplex PCR; TCRdb's version includes in-frame clones alone and lacks a portion of them. The table lists roughly 200,000 clones, roughly 68% of them singletons, with about 2.5% in the top ten. Whereas donors were nominally healthy upon sampling, unrecorded immune exposures were probable. Points from the study as a whole: A later analysis reported that several of the most significant clusters appeared to be linked to common viral pathogens, among them Epstein-Barr virus. In a later analysis, DRB1 alleles had the most associated TCRs; HLA-C alleles the fewest.

The V and J ends lost 5 bases and 7 bases respectively, with 11 bases between them. The germline V gene has CDR1 SNHLY and CDR2 FYNNEI. The CDR3 has 12 amino acids. This clonotype was obtained from a man aged 40-49 years in good health and CMV-seropositive. Specimen: PBMCs. V usage is TRBV2 and J usage is TRBJ1-2; weak D call: TRBD1 (6 bases). CDR3: CASSPGVGGYTF. The CDR3 nucleotides read TGTGCCAGCAGTCCAGGGGTAGGTGGCTACACCTTC.